This T cell receptor beta chain was profiled in a study of radiotherapy plus CTLA-4 blockade in lung cancer. For the study at large: Among all patients, 18% showed objective responses, while 30% to 35% had disease control. Study-level findings and limits: Among reported predictors of response, early blood T cell clone dynamics with interferon-beta performed best. Radiotherapy with ipilimumab was followed by blood expansion of tumor-derived clones.

Enrolled patients, whose metastatic non-small-cell lung cancer was chemo-refractory, received focal radiation plus CTLA-4 blockade with ipilimumab. Libraries were prepared by immunoSEQ multiplex PCR; TCRdb keeps only in-frame clonotypes and omits some of them. Of about 95,000 clones detected, around 83% appear once; the ten largest clones hold about 3.5%. A word on this clone: The antigen is not known. This same CDR3 is encoded by further DNA sequences in the sample.

The ends lost 3 bases at V and 2 bases at J; junction bases unmatched: 5. The CDR3 is 15 residues long. The V gene's germline CDR1 is SGHRS and CDR2 YFSETQ. The TCR comes from a human donor with non-small cell lung cancer who had a partial response to radiotherapy plus ipilimumab. The V call is TRBV5-1, the J call TRBJ1-1; 9 bases fit TRBD1. The specimen was peripheral blood, collected from a patient treated with radiotherapy plus ipilimumab. CDR3 nucleotide sequence: TGCGCCAGCAGCTCACTCACAGGGGGCAACACTGAAGCTTTCTTT. As protein: CASSSLTGGNTEAFF.